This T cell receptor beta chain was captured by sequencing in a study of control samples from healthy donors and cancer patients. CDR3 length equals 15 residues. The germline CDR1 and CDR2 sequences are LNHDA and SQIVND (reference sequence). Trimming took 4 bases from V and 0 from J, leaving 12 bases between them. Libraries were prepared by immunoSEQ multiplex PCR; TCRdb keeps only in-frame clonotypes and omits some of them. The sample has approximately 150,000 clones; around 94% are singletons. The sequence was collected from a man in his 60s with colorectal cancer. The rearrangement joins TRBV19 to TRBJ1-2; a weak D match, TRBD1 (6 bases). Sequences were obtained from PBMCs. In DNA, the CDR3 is TGTGCCAGTAGTACCGGACAGCAAGCTAACTATGGCTACACCTTC. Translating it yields CASSTGQQANYGYTF.